This T cell receptor (beta chain) derives from a study of OX40 agonist ivuxolimab in advanced cancers. Regarding the complete study: Ivuxolimab was a fully human IgG2 agonistic monoclonal antibody targeting the costimulatory receptor OX40 (CD134). Intravenous ivuxolimab was administered to patients every 2 weeks at six dose levels: 0.01, 0.1, 0.3, 1.5, 3 and 10 mg/kg. Of the approximately 50 dose-escalation patients, hepatocellular carcinoma was present in about 20, melanoma in about 15, renal cell carcinoma in 9 and head and neck cancer in 9. The dose-escalation cohort was about 83% male with a mean age of around 64 years, ranging from roughly 20 to 80. Patients were allowed to have had prior anti-PD-1, anti-PD-L1 or anti-CTLA-4 therapy, and approximately 37% of the dose-escalation patients had been treated with checkpoint inhibitors. Partial responses occurred in three dose-escalation patients: two with cutaneous melanoma and one with hepatocellular carcinoma. Peripheral TCRbeta sequencing was intended to test whether TCR sequence diversity was altered and clonal T-cell expansion was caused by ivuxolimab. The paper covers the monotherapy dose-escalation part of the phase I ivuxolimab trial, which included N ≈ 52 patients. Paper-wide results and their limitations: Low levels of normalized T-cell clonal expansion were also seen in some patients who did not respond. At doses from 0.1 to 3.0 mg/kg, clonal expansion was seen in both CD4+ and CD8+ blood T cells between baseline and week 6. After ivuxolimab, more expanded clones were found on average in CD8+ T cells than in CD4+ T cells. In the 0.1-3.0 mg/kg groups, partial responders were among the patients with the lowest normalized peripheral clonal expansion, particularly in CD8+ T cells. Which antigens the clonally expanded peripheral T cells were specific for was not determined.

The CDR3 runs 14 residues from the cysteine to the phenylalanine. The retained sequence is limited to the CDR3, 42 bases, with the frame set at the first base. For this chain, trimming is 0 bases at the V end and 5 bases at the J end, and the number of junction bases without a gene match is 0. Reading the germline V gene (reference sequence) gives CDR1 LNHDA and CDR2 SQIVND. To sequence the TCRbeta CDR3 region, genomic DNA was isolated from the sorted cells. The immunoSEQ Assay was used for sequencing of TCRbeta CDR3 regions. The source is immuneACCESS, and TCRdb retained only in-frame sequences with V and J called. Part of the clones is not carried over; for the studies checked, unresolved V genes explain less than half of this, and the remainder is unexplained. The sample includes about 80,000 clones, with about nine tenths observed a single time. Around 0.23% of the sample is in the top ten clones.

Patients with a history of autoimmune disease or receiving systemic immunosuppression were excluded from the trial. Peripheral blood for TCR sequencing was collected from all dose cohorts at baseline, on cycle 4 day 1, and on cycle 7 day 1. Samples came from an open-label, multicenter, first-in-human phase I dose-escalation trial of ivuxolimab. Adults with locally advanced or metastatic melanoma, renal cell carcinoma, hepatocellular carcinoma or head and neck squamous cell carcinoma were enrolled in the trial. Before TCR sequencing, CD4+ T cells and CD8+ T cells were sorted from peripheral blood as separate populations. A word on this clone: Its antigen remains undetermined. No much larger clone exists at a distance of one base, and base qualities are not known.

Material: CD4+ or CD8+ T cells sorted from blood, obtained in a trial of the OX40 agonist ivuxolimab. This sequence was found in an adult with an advanced solid tumor such as melanoma, head and neck, liver or kidney cancer. This sequence uses TRBV19 and TRBJ2-2, and 7 bases in between align with TRBD2. In nucleotide form, the sequence is TGTGCCAGTAGTATAGACGGGAGGACCGGGGAGCTGTTTTTT. It specifies CASSIDGRTGELFF.